The next 14 T cell receptor beta chains were all read from a single sample in a study of metastatic and nonmetastatic thyroid tumors. MiXCR was used by TCRdb to re-call the PCR reads. This table has tens of thousands of clones, roughly a sixth appearing once. There were no patients who had received any treatment before thyroid surgery. The material sequenced was blood. These receptors all come from a female donor with papillary thyroid cancer or a benign thyroid nodule (not recorded which). Some clones in this sample may be carry-over from other donors' samples.

This sequence joins TRBV11-3 and TRBJ2-2; no firm D call. CDR1 SGHNT and CDR2 YENEEA come from the germline V gene. The CDR3 spans 15 residues. Between the trimmed V and J ends, which lost 3 bases and 4 bases, there was a span of 12 bases. CDR3 in amino acids: CASSFMSSSTGELFF. CDR3 DNA: TGTGCCAGCAGCTTTATGTCCAGTTCCACCGGGGAGCTGTTTTTT.

The rearrangement joins TRBV2 to TRBJ1-5; D call uncertain. The length of the CDR3 is 15 residues. CDR1 SNHLY and CDR2 FYNNEI come from the germline V gene. Trimming cost V 3 bases and J 4 bases, with 13 bases left between them. CDR3: CASSEWMGANQPQHF. The CDR3 region has the DNA TGTGCCAGCAGTGAGTGGATGGGTGCTAATCAGCCCCAGCATTTT. Full variable domain (missing parts from reference TRBV2 and TRBJ1-5): EPEVTQTPSHQVTQMGQEVILRCVPISNHLYFYWYRQILGQKVEFLVSFYNNEISEKSEIFDDQFSVERPDGSNFTLKIRSTKLEDSAMYFCASSEWMGANQPQHFGDGTRLSIL.

This clone occurred many times. The V call is TRBV7-2, the J call TRBJ1-6; possible D gene TRBD1, 5 bases. Germline CDR1 and CDR2: SGHTA and FQGNSA. V gave up 5 bases and J gave up 8 bases, with 13 bases separating them. CDR3 length: 14 residues. This chain's CDR3 is CASSLEEGYSPLHF. The CDR3 DNA sequence: TGTGCCAGCAGCCTGGAGGAGGGGTATTCACCCCTCCACTTT.

This clone was seen repeatedly, ten times or more. For the CDR3, the DNA is TGTGCCAGCAGTTTACATACCTACACAGGACTCGCAGATACGCAGTATTTT. Its translation: CASSLHTYTGLADTQYF. The rearrangement uses TRBV28 and TRBJ2-3; D is tentatively TRBD1 or TRBD2 (5 bases each). CDR1 and CDR2 from the germline V gene are MDHEN and SYDVKM. V gave up 2 bases and J gave up 4 bases, with 19 bases separating them. This CDR3 is built from 17 residues.

The gene calls are TRBV7-3 and TRBJ2-1, with a weak D call TRBD1 (5 bases). The CDR3 totals 15 residues. Germline V lookup: CDR1 SGHTA, CDR2 FQGTGA. V lost 5 bases to trimming and J lost 2 bases, with 13 bases between them. The CDR3 is CASSLQASAYNEQFF. CDR3 DNA sequence: TGTGCCAGCAGCCTACAGGCCTCCGCCTACAATGAGCAGTTCTTC.

In its sample, this clone was seen many times. The chain combines TRBV24-1 with TRBJ2-2; 8 nucleotides agree with TRBD2. The germline gives CDR1 KGHDR, CDR2 SFDVKD. The CDR3 spans 14 residues. V was clipped by 6 bases and J by 6 bases; unmatched bases: 5. The CDR3 loop reads CATSMSGSPGELFF. Written as DNA, the CDR3 is TGTGCCACCAGTATGAGCGGGAGTCCCGGGGAGCTGTTTTTT.

This clone has ten or more counts. V and J are TRBV2 and TRBJ2-2; the D is unclear. The germline CDR1 and CDR2 sequences are SNHLY and FYNNEI. The length of the CDR3 is 14 residues. V was clipped by 5 bases and J by 0 bases, with 7 bases between them. CDR3 loop: CASSYHANTGELFF. In nucleotides, the CDR3 is TGTGCCAGCAGTTACCACGCGAACACCGGGGAGCTGTTTTTT. Looking up the rest from reference TRBV2 and TRBJ2-2 gives the full variable domain: EPEVTQTPSHQVTQMGQEVILRCVPISNHLYFYWYRQILGQKVEFLVSFYNNEISEKSEIFDDQFSVERPDGSNFTLKIRSTKLEDSAMYFCASSYHANTGELFFGEGSRLTVL.

There are many counts of this clone. The CDR3 spells CSAPVTGLPTDYGYTF. In DNA form, the CDR3 reads TGCAGCGCCCCGGTGACAGGGCTCCCTACCGACTATGGCTACACCTTC. The chain uses TRBV29-1 and TRBJ1-2; TRBD1 matches 7 bases. There are 16 residues in the CDR3. Germline V gene sequence: CDR1 SQVTM, CDR2 ANQGSEA. V gave up 7 bases and J gave up 3 bases; unmatched junction bases: 17. Full variable domain (rest looked up from reference TRBV29-1 and TRBJ1-2): SAVISQKPSRDICQRGTSLTIQCQVDSQVTMMFWYRQQPGQSLTLIATANQGSEATYESGFVIDKFPISRPNLTFSTLTVSNMSPEDSSIYLCSAPVTGLPTDYGYTFGSGTRLTVV.

This clone was recorded at least ten times. The rearrangement links TRBV19 to TRBJ2-7; 8 nucleotides align to TRBD2. Germline CDR1 reads LNHDA; CDR2 reads SQIVND (reference sequence). The CDR3 runs to 16 residues. After removal of 6 bases from V and 2 bases from J, the junction contained 12 bases not matched to a gene. CDR3 nucleotides: TGTGCCAGTAGCTCCCACCTACTAGCGGACACCTACGAGCAGTACTTC. Translating it yields CASSSHLLADTYEQYF.

This clone was counted many times. The chain has TRBV7-9 and TRBJ2-3; perhaps TRBD1 as D (8 bases). The V end lost 5 bases, the J end lost 2 bases, and 23 bases lay between the germline ends. CDR3 length: 18 residues. Germline values: CDR1 SEHNR, CDR2 FQNEAQ (reference sequence). The CDR3 protein is CASSVNRGDRTTTDTQYF. The CDR3 region has the DNA TGTGCCAGCAGCGTAAATCGGGGGGACAGGACGACCACAGATACGCAGTATTTT.

This clone appeared many times. The same CDR3 arises from other DNA sequences in this sample as well. The chain has TRBV7-6 and TRBJ1-2; D gene unclear. In germline, CDR1 is SGHVS, CDR2 FNYEAQ. CDR3 size: 15 residues. V lost 1 base and J lost 0, with 9 bases in between. CDR3 sequence reads: CASSLDETPNYGYTF. CDR3 sequence (DNA): TGTGCCAGCAGCTTAGATGAGACCCCTAACTATGGCTACACCTTC.

This clone was recorded many times. This chain uses TRBV7-9 with TRBJ2-1; maybe TRBD2 (6 bases). The V gene lost 2 bases and the J gene lost 5 bases, with 10 bases spanning the gap. Germline lookup yields CDR1 SEHNR and CDR2 FQNEAQ (reference sequence). This CDR3 has 14 amino acids. This CDR3 is CASSLFSGNNEQFF. DNA for the CDR3: TGTGCCAGCAGCTTATTTAGCGGCAACAATGAGCAGTTCTTC.

Here the CDR3 reads CASKRTGKHGYTF. CDR3 DNA: TGTGCCAGCAAACGGACAGGGAAACATGGCTACACCTTC. V usage is TRBV6-1 and J usage is TRBJ1-2, with 8 bases that match TRBD1. Germline values: CDR1 MNHNS, CDR2 SASEGT. Trimming cost V 7 bases and J 6 bases; bases outside gene matches: 7. CDR3 length: 13 residues.

This clone was observed many times. This chain links TRBV29-1 with TRBJ2-1; weak D call: TRBD2 (6 bases). There are 12 residues in the CDR3. Trimming stripped 5 bases from V and 2 bases from J, with 7 bases between. Germline CDR1 reads SQVTM; CDR2 reads ANQGSEA. For the CDR3, the DNA is TGCAGCGTTAAGCGGGCCTACAATGAGCAGTTCTTC. Amino acid sequence: CSVKRAYNEQFF.